This TCR beta chain derives from a study of cytomegalovirus exposure and HLA in healthy donors. Study-level results: Links to common viral pathogens appeared, in a later analysis, for several of the most significant clusters.

A remark on this clone: Its antigen is not known.

Primers for the PCR totalled 60 Vbeta and 13 Jbeta. The method was immunoSEQ multiplex PCR; TCRdb's version includes in-frame clones alone and lacks a portion of them. There are 200,000 or so clones in the sample; 65% to 85% occur only once, and just under 3% lies in the top ten. The sample was PBMCs. The sequence came from a woman in her thirties in good health and CMV-seronegative.

CDR3 amino acids: CASSQVAGGPPETQYF. CDR3 in DNA: TGTGCCAGCAGCCAAGTGGCGGGGGGGCCCCCAGAGACCCAGTACTTC. The chain recombines TRBV4-2 with TRBJ2-5; 9 bases agree with TRBD2. Trimming cost V 1 base and J 4 bases; bases outside gene matches: 7. The CDR3 is 16 residues long. Germline loops: CDR1 LGHNA, CDR2 YNFKEQ.